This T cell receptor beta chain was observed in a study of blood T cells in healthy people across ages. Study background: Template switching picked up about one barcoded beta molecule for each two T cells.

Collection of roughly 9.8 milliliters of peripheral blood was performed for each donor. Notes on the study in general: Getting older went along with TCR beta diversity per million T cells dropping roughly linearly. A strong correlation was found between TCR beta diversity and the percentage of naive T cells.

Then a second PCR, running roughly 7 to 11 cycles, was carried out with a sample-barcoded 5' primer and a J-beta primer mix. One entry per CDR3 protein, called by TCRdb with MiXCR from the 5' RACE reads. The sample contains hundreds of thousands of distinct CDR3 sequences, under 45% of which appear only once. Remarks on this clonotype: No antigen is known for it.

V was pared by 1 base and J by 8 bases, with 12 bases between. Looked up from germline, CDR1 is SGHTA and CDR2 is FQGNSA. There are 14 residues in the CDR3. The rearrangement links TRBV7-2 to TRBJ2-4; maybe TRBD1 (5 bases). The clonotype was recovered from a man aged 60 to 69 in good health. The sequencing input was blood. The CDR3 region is CASSLVWGRDIQYF. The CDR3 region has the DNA TGTGCCAGCAGCTTAGTCTGGGGCCGGGACATTCAGTACTTC. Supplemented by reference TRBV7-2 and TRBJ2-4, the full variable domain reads GAGVSQSPSNKVTEKGKDVELRCDPISGHTALYWYRQSLGQGLEFLIYFQGNSAPDKSGLPSDRFSAERTGGSVSTLTIQRTQQEDSAVYLCASSLVWGRDIQYFGAGTRLSVL.